This T cell receptor (beta chain) was captured by sequencing in a study of cytomegalovirus exposure and HLA in healthy donors. The primer mix had 60 Vbeta and 13 Jbeta primers. Clones were read by immunoSEQ multiplex PCR, and TCRdb kept only the in-frame ones, dropping some. The sample records fewer than 95,000 clones, less than 80% being singletons. Germline V lookup: CDR1 SGHVS, CDR2 FQNEAQ. The CDR3 spans 15 residues. V lost 5 bases to trimming and J lost 5 bases; unmatched junction nucleotides: 9. The sequencing input was PBMCs. The sequence came from a woman aged 45-59 years in good health and CMV-seropositive. The gene calls are TRBV7-8 and TRBJ1-2; 9 bases line up with TRBD1. CDR3: CASSSGTGMWYGYTF. CDR3 nucleotide sequence: TGTGCCAGCAGCAGCGGGACAGGGATGTGGTATGGCTACACCTTC.